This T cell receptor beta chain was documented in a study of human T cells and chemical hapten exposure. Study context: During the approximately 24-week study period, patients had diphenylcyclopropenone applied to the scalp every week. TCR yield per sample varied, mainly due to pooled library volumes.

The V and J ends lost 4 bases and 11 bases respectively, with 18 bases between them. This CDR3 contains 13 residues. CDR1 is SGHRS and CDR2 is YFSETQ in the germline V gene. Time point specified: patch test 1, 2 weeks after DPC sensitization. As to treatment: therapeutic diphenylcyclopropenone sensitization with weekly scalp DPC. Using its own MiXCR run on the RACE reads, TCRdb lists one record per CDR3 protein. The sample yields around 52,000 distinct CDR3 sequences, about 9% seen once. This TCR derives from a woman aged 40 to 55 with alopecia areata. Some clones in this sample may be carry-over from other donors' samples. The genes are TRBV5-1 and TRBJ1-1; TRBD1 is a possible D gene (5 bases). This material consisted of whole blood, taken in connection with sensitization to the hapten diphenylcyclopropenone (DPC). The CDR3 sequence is CASSPGPPRGAFF. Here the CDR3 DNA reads TGCGCCAGCAGCCCGGGACCCCCTCGGGGGGCTTTCTTT.